Below are 6 T cell receptor beta chains sequenced from a single sample in a study of T cells after yellow fever vaccination. TCRdb itself ran the 5' RACE reads through MiXCR, one entry per CDR3 protein. The sample lists about 360,000 distinct CDR3 sequences; around 6.4% were seen once. Here the sequenced sample was PBMCs, taken 5 days after the yellow fever booster vaccination. The receptor source for this set is a man aged 25-45 years who received the YFV17D yellow fever vaccine.

There are many counts of this clonotype. This chain links TRBV7-8 with TRBJ2-6, with D tentatively TRBD1 (5 bases). The CDR3 runs 19 residues. CDR1 SGHVS and CDR2 FQNEAQ come from the germline V gene. The V and J ends lost 5 bases and 4 bases respectively, with 24 bases between them. This CDR3 is CASSPRFGALLGGANVLTF. The CDR3 DNA is TGTGCCAGCAGCCCAAGGTTTGGGGCGCTTCTTGGCGGGGCCAACGTCCTGACTTTC. The whole variable domain, remainder taken from reference TRBV7-8 and TRBJ2-6, is GAGVSQSPRYKVAKRGQDVALRCDPISGHVSLFWYQQALGQGPEFLTYFQNEAQLDKSGLPSDRFFAERPEGSVSTLKIQRTQQEDSAVYLCASSPRFGALLGGANVLTFGAGSRLTVL.

This clonotype occurred many times. This chain connects TRBV7-9 to TRBJ2-2, with D hard to call. The CDR3 is 17 residues long. The germline V and J ends were trimmed by 7 bases and 0 bases, with 18 bases remaining between them. Germline CDR1 and CDR2: SEHNR and FQNEAQ (reference sequence). The CDR3 reads CASTFSQKLANTGELFF. As DNA, the CDR3 is TGTGCCAGCACCTTCAGCCAGAAGCTCGCGAACACCGGGGAGCTGTTTTTT. Full variable domain (missing parts from reference TRBV7-9 and TRBJ2-2): DTGVSQNPRHKITKRGQNVTFRCDPISEHNRLYWYRQTLGQGPEFLTYFQNEAQLEKSRLLSDRFSAERPKGSFSTLEIQRTEQGDSAMYLCASTFSQKLANTGELFFGEGSRLTVL.

In its sample, this clonotype was seen many times. One end of the junction varies from germline; a read error may be responsible. V and J are TRBV5-1 and TRBJ2-1, with D hard to call. CDR3 length equals 12 residues. Germline values: CDR1 SGHRS, CDR2 YFSETQ. CDR3 bases: TGCGCCAGCAACTTGGGTGACGGCGAGCAGTTCTTC. Translated: CASNLGDGEQFF.

There are many counts of this clonotype. The chain employs TRBV12-3 or TRBV12-4 and TRBJ1-6, with D hard to call. This CDR3 has 14 residues. Trimming removed 7 bases at V and 6 bases at J, with 13 bases between. The CDR3 is CASTSEGSNSPLHF. For the CDR3, the DNA is TGTGCCAGCACCTCAGAGGGAAGTAATTCACCCCTCCACTTT.

This clonotype has at least ten counts. The rearrangement joins TRBV12-3 or TRBV12-4 to TRBJ2-2, with D perhaps matching TRBD1 (5 bases). The CDR3 length is 13 residues. V lost 6 bases, J lost 6 bases, and 11 bases lay in between. The CDR3: CASSQDSPGELFF. For the CDR3, the DNA is TGTGCCAGCAGCCAAGACAGTCCCGGGGAGCTGTTTTTT.

The chain links TRBV5-1 to TRBJ2-5; 8 positions agree with TRBD1. The V segment lost 4 bases and the J segment 5 bases; nucleotides outside the gene matches: 13. The CDR3 sequence is 16 residues long. Per the germline V gene, CDR1 is SGHRS and CDR2 is YFSETQ. The CDR3 DNA sequence: TGCGCCAGCAGCGTGGGCAGGGGGCGCGGTCTGGAGACCCAGTACTTC. Protein product: CASSVGRGRGLETQYF.